The 9 T cell receptor beta chains in this list originate from one sample, sequenced in a study of response to subunit inactivated influenza vaccine. TCRdb analysed the RT-PCR reads with MiXCR anew, one entry per CDR3 protein. The table lists around 470,000 distinct CDR3 sequences, approximately 7.2% of them singletons. The starting material was PBMCs from blood, obtained less than 30 months after vaccination. These receptors came from a man aged 50 to 75 who received an inactivated influenza vaccine.

This clonotype has ten or more counts. The chain uses TRBV7-7 and TRBJ2-2; 7 bases are shared with TRBD1. Germline V gene data show CDR1 as SSHAT and CDR2 as FNYEAQ (reference sequence). V lost 5 bases and J lost 5; bases outside the gene matches: 8. The CDR3 has 15 amino acids. The CDR3 DNA reads as TGTGCCAGCAGCCGGACAGGCTTGGGTACCGGGGAGCTGTTTTTT. Protein sequence: CASSRTGLGTGELFF.

V usage is TRBV5-1 and J usage is TRBJ2-3; no clear D. Germline CDR1 is SGHRS and CDR2 is YFSETQ. Trimming took 3 bases from V and 2 from J, leaving 13 bases between them. CDR3 length: 15 amino acids. The CDR3 here is CASSSASADTDTQYF. CDR3 DNA sequence: TGCGCCAGCAGCTCCGCAAGTGCGGACACAGATACGCAGTATTTT.

This clonotype showed up just a few times. The chain couples TRBV20-1 to TRBJ2-1, with 9 positions matching TRBD2. The V gene's germline CDR1 is DFQATT and CDR2 SNEGSKA (reference sequence). This CDR3 is built from 16 residues. J gave up 2 bases and V 6 bases, and 11 bases lay outside the gene matches. CDR3 sequence reads: CSAEPGLANAYNEQFF. DNA for the CDR3: TGCAGTGCAGAACCGGGACTAGCAAATGCCTACAATGAGCAGTTCTTC.

The chain combines TRBV5-6 with TRBJ2-2; 8 bases line up with TRBD1. CDR1 SGHDT and CDR2 YYEEEE come from the germline V gene. With V trimmed by 2 bases and J by 10 bases, 7 bases remained unmatched. This CDR3 has 14 amino acids. The CDR3 coding sequence is TGTGCCAGCAGCTTACGACAGGGGATCGAGGAGCTGTTTTTT. Amino acids: CASSLRQGIEELFF.

This clonotype has at least ten counts. CDR3 amino acids: CASSQLTGELFF. CDR3 bases: TGTGCCAGCAGCCAGCTAACCGGGGAGCTGTTTTTT. The rearrangement joins TRBV14 to TRBJ2-2; D call uncertain. CDR1 and CDR2 (germline): SGHDN, FVKESK. V was clipped by 3 bases and J by 5 bases, with 4 bases between them. The CDR3 covers 12 residues.

In DNA, the CDR3 is TGTGCCAGCAGCTTGGACCCAGGGGACTTAAAGACCCAGTACTTC. Protein product: CASSLDPGDLKTQYF. This chain uses TRBV5-8 with TRBJ2-5; D possibly matches TRBD1 or TRBD2 (6 bases each). CDR1 is SGHTS and CDR2 is YDEGEE in the germline V gene. There are 15 residues in the CDR3. V gave up 0 bases and J gave up 6 bases, with 15 bases separating them.

V gene TRBV6-1 combines with J gene TRBJ2-7; TRBD1 matches at 8 bases. This CDR3 is built from 14 residues. Trimming cost V 2 bases and J 5 bases; bases outside gene matches: 5. Per germline, CDR1 MNHNS and CDR2 SASEGT. The CDR3 coding sequence is TGTGCCAGCAGTGAACCCGGGACAGGCAACGAGCAGTACTTC. Translation gives CASSEPGTGNEQYF.

The table lists this clonotype with many counts. The J gene is TRBJ2-7, the V gene TRBV7-8; TRBD2 aligns across 7 bases. The CDR3 is made up of 10 amino acids. Germline CDR1 and CDR2: SGHVS and FQNEAQ. The ends lost 6 bases at V and 8 bases at J; junction bases unmatched: 1. The CDR3 protein is CASSGTKQYF. The CDR3 bases are TGTGCCAGCAGTGGGACTAAGCAGTACTTC.

There are a few counts of this clonotype. The CDR3 sequence is CASSFKTHLTSGGSSYNEQFF. The CDR3, as DNA: TGTGCCAGCAGTTTCAAAACCCACCTGACTAGCGGGGGCAGCTCCTACAATGAGCAGTTCTTC. V is TRBV12-3 or TRBV12-4 and J is TRBJ2-1; 12 bases align to TRBD2. V gave up 3 bases and J gave up 0 bases; unmatched junction bases: 15. This CDR3 spans 21 amino acids.